A selection of T cell receptor beta chains follows, all from one sample in a study of cytomegalovirus exposure and HLA in healthy donors. The table came from immunoSEQ multiplex PCR; TCRdb's copy has only in-frame clones and leaves some out. The sample shows 85,000 to 130,000 clones, approximately 78% of them seen only once. Sample: PBMCs. These receptors were obtained from a middle-aged woman in good health and CMV-seronegative. CDR3s include the opening cysteine and the closing phenylalanine or tryptophan. A D gene is named only where the DNA matches it firmly. Clone size is stated in some rows and not others, as once, few, many or a class when expanded.

v_call	clone_size	cdr3_length	d_call	j_call	cdr3_aa	cdr3_nt
TRBV2	.	14	.	TRBJ2-1	CASSVTTFYNEQFF	TGTGCCAGCAGTGTAACGACTTTCTACAATGAGCAGTTCTTC
TRBV5-4	.	12	.	TRBJ1-1	CASSFRSAEAFF	TGTGCCAGCAGCTTCAGGTCGGCTGAAGCTTTCTTT
TRBV27	once	13	.	TRBJ2-1	CASTTGEVNEQFF	TGTGCCAGCACGACGGGGGAAGTCAATGAGCAGTTCTTC
TRBV28	.	16	TRBD1	TRBJ1-4	CASSLIGTGRNEKLFF	TGTGCCAGCAGTTTAATAGGGACAGGGCGGAATGAAAAACTGTTTTTT
TRBV28	.	16	.	TRBJ2-7	CASSPTPGHSSYEQYF	TGTGCCAGCAGTCCCACACCGGGACACTCATCCTACGAGCAGTACTTC
TRBV4-1	.	14	.	TRBJ2-2	CASSQDRSTGELFF	TGCGCCAGCAGCCAAGACAGATCTACCGGGGAGCTGTTTTTT
TRBV5-6	.	14	.	TRBJ1-5	CASSLGRGNQPQHF	TGTGCCAGCAGCCTCGGGAGGGGCAATCAGCCCCAGCATTTT
TRBV18	.	14	.	TRBJ1-5	CASSPTPGLQPQHF	TGTGCCAGCTCACCAACGCCTGGGCTTCAGCCCCAGCATTTT
TRBV19	.	16	.	TRBJ1-2	CASTRLFVRRNYGYTF	TGTGCCAGTACGAGGTTATTCGTTCGACGGAATTATGGCTACACCTTC
TRBV29-1	.	11	.	TRBJ2-7	CSVPVGHEQYF	TGCAGCGTCCCCGTGGGCCACGAGCAGTACTTC
TRBV15	.	14	TRBD1	TRBJ1-2	CATSRDMQGVPLTF	TGTGCCACCAGCAGAGATATGCAGGGGGTCCCTCTCACCTTC
TRBV18	.	14	TRBD1	TRBJ2-7	CASSPQTGGYEQYF	TGTGCCAGCTCACCCCAAACAGGGGGCTACGAGCAGTACTTC
TRBV4-1	.	13	.	TRBJ2-7	CASSPANSYEQYF	TGCGCCAGCAGCCCAGCGAATTCCTACGAGCAGTACTTC
TRBV7-8	.	14	.	TRBJ2-2	CASNLAANTGELFF	TGTGCCAGCAACTTAGCGGCTAACACCGGGGAGCTGTTTTTT
TRBV27	.	13	TRBD2	TRBJ2-5	CASSFSGSETQYF	TGTGCCAGCAGTTTTAGCGGGAGTGAGACCCAGTACTTC
TRBV19	.	14	TRBD2	TRBJ2-7	CASSKRDGSYEQYF	TGTGCCAGTAGTAAGCGGGATGGGTCCTACGAGCAGTACTTC
TRBV6-1	.	13	.	TRBJ2-3	CASTRQDTDTQYF	TGTGCCAGCACCAGGCAAGACACAGATACGCAGTATTTT
TRBV7-2	few	13	.	TRBJ1-2	CASSLDTAYGYTF	TGTGCCAGCAGTCTTGACACCGCCTATGGCTACACCTTC
TRBV5-4	.	13	.	TRBJ1-3	CASSLGGGNTIYF	TGTGCCAGCAGCTTGGGCGGAGGAAACACCATATATTTT
TRBV27	.	14	TRBD1	TRBJ2-7	CASSRVGTGYEQYF	TGTGCCAGCAGTCGCGTAGGGACAGGTTACGAGCAGTACTTC
TRBV5-6	once	14	TRBD1	TRBJ1-6	CASSNTGGRSPLHF	TGTGCCAGCAGCAATACAGGGGGACGGTCACCCCTCCACTTT
TRBV7-9	.	15	.	TRBJ1-2	CASSLDRGWAYGYTF	TGTGCCAGCAGCTTAGATAGAGGGTGGGCCTATGGCTACACCTTC
TRBV10-3	.	16	TRBD1	TRBJ1-1	CAIRAGQGNRDTEAFF	TGTGCCATCAGAGCTGGACAGGGCAATAGGGACACTGAAGCTTTCTTT
TRBV28	.	15	.	TRBJ1-5	CASSFSSGPPNGQHF	TGTGCCAGCAGTTTTAGCAGCGGTCCCCCAAATGGCCAGCATTTT
TRBV5-1	.	16	TRBD2	TRBJ2-7	CASSPGLAGDPYEQYF	TGCGCCAGCAGCCCAGGACTAGCGGGGGATCCCTACGAGCAGTACTTC
TRBV11-2	.	17	TRBD1	TRBJ2-7	CASSLGLVRDRAHEQYF	TGTGCCAGCAGCTTGGGTCTGGTTCGGGACAGGGCCCACGAGCAGTACTTC
TRBV10-3	.	15	.	TRBJ2-1	CAISESEGAYNEQFF	TGTGCCATCAGTGAGTCGGAGGGGGCTTACAATGAGCAGTTCTTC
TRBV4-3	.	16	TRBD2	TRBJ2-1	CASSQEERENYNEQFF	TGCGCCAGCAGCCAAGAAGAGCGGGAGAATTACAATGAGCAGTTCTTC